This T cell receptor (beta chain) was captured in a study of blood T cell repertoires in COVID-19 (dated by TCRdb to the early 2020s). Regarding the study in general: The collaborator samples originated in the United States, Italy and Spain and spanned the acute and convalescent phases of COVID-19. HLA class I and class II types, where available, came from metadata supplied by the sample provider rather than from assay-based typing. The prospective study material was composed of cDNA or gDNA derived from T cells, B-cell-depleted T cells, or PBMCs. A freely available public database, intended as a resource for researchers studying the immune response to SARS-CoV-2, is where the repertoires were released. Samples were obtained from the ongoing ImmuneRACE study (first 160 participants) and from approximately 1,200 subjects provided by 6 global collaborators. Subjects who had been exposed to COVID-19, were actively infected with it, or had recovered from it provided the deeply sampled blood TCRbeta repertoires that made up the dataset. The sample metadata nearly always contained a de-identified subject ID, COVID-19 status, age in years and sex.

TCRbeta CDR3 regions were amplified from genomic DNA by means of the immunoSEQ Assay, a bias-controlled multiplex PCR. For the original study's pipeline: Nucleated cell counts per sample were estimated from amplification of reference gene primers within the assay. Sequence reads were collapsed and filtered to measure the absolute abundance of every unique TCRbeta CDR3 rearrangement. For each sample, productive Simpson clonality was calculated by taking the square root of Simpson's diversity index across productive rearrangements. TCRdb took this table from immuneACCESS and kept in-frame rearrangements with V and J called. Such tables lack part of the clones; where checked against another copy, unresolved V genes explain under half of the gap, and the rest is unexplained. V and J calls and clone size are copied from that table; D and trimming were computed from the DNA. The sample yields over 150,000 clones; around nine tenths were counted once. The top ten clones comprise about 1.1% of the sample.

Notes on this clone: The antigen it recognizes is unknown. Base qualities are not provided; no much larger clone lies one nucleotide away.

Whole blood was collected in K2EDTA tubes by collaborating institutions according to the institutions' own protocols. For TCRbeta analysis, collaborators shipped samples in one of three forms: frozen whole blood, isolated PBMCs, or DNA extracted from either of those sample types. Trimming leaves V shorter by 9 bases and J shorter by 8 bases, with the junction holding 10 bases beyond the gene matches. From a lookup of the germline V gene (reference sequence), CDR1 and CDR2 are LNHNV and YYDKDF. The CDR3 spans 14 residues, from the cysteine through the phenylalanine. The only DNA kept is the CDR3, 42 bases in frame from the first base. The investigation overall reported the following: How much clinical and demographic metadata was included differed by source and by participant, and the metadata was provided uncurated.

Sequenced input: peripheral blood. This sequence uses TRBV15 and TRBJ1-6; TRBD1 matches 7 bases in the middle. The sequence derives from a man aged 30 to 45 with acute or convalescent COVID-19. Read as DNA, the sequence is TGTGCCACTAGTCAGGGGGGCACTTATTCACCCCTCCACTTT. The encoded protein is CATSQGGTYSPLHF.